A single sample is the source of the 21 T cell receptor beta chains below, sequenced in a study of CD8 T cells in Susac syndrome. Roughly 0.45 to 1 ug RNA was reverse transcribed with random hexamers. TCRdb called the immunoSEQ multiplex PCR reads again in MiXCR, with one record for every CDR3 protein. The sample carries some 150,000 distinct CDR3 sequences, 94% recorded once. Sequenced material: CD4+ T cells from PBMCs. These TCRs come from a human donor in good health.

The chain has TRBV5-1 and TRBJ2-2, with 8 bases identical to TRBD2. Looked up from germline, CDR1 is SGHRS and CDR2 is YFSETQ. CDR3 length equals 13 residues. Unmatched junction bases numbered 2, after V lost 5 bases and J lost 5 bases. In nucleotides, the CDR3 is TGCGCCAGCAGGGCTAGCGGGACCGGGGAGCTGTTTTTT. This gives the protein CASRASGTGELFF. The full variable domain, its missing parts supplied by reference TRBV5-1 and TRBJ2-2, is KAGVTQTPRYLIKTRGQQVTLSCSPISGHRSVSWYQQTPGQGLQFLFEYFSETQRNKGNFPGRFSGRQFSNSRSEMNVSTLELGDSALYLCASRASGTGELFFGEGSRLTVL.

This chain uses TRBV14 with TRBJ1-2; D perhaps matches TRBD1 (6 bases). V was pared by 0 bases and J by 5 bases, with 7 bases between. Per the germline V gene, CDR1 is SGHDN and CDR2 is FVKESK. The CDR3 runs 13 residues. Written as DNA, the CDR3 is TGTGCCAGCAGCCAAGACGGACAGTATGGCTACACCTTC. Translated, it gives CASSQDGQYGYTF.

CDR3 DNA sequence: TGTGCCAGCAGTTACTCGAGGGATAGCACTGAAGCTTTCTTT. This translates into CASSYSRDSTEAFF. V gene TRBV6-2 or TRBV6-3 combines with J gene TRBJ1-1; D ambiguous. CDR1 is MNHEY and CDR2 is SVGEGT in the germline V gene. V was cut by 0 bases and J by 4 bases, with 9 bases left in between. The CDR3 contains 14 residues.

Here the CDR3 DNA reads TGTGCCAGCAGTTTACGGCGGTTTGGGGGTAATGAGCAGTTCTTC. It codes for CASSLRRFGGNEQFF. This chain joins TRBV27 and TRBJ2-1, with D possibly being TRBD1 or TRBD2 (5 bases each). Looked up from germline, CDR1 is MNHEY and CDR2 is SMNVEV (reference sequence). V lost 2 bases, J lost 7 bases, and 15 bases lay in between. The CDR3 runs to 15 residues.

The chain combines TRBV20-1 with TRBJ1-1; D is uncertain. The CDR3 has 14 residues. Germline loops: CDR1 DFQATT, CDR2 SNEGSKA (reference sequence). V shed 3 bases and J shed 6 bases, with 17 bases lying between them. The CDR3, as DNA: TGCAGTGCTAGGGAGGACGTACAATTCCCTGAAGCTTTCTTT. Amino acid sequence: CSAREDVQFPEAFF.

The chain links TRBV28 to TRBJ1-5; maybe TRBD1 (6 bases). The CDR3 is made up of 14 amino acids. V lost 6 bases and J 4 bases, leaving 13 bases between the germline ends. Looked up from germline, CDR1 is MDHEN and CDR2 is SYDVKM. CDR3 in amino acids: CASSNPDRNQPQHF. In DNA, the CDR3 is TGTGCCAGCAGCAACCCGGACAGAAATCAGCCCCAGCATTTT. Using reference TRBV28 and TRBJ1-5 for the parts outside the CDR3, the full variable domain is DVKVTQSSRYLVKRTGEKVFLECVQDMDHENMFWYRQDPGLGLRLIYFSYDVKMKEKGDIPEGYSVSREKKERFSLILESASTNQTSMYLCASSNPDRNQPQHFGDGTRLSIL.

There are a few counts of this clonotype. CDR3 DNA sequence: TGTGCCAGCAGTTTATTGACAGGTGAAGCTTTCTTT. As protein: CASSLLTGEAFF. This rearrangement joins TRBV28 to TRBJ1-1; D is possibly TRBD1 (6 bases). CDR1 MDHEN and CDR2 SYDVKM come from the germline V gene. This CDR3 region has 12 residues. Between the trimmed V and J ends, which lost 1 base and 7 bases, there was a span of 7 bases. Using reference TRBV28 and TRBJ1-1 for the parts outside the CDR3, the full variable domain is DVKVTQSSRYLVKRTGEKVFLECVQDMDHENMFWYRQDPGLGLRLIYFSYDVKMKEKGDIPEGYSVSREKKERFSLILESASTNQTSMYLCASSLLTGEAFFGQGTRLTVV.

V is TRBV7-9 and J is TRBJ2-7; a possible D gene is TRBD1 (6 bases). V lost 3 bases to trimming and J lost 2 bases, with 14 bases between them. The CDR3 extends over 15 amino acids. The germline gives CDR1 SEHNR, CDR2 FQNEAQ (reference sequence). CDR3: CASSFWGPQTYEQYF. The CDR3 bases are TGTGCCAGCAGCTTTTGGGGGCCTCAAACCTACGAGCAGTACTTC.

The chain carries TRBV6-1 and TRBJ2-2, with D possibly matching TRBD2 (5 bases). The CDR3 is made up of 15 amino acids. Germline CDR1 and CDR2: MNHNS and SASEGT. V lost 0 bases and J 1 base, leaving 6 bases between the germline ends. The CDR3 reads CASSEAGVNTGELFF. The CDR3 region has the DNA TGTGCCAGCAGTGAAGCGGGAGTGAACACCGGGGAGCTGTTTTTT.

The CDR3 loop is CSASGSWADGYTF. CDR3 DNA sequence: TGCAGTGCTAGCGGGTCCTGGGCGGATGGCTACACCTTC. The rearrangement joins TRBV20-1 to TRBJ1-2; D gene unclear. V gave up 3 bases and J gave up 6 bases, with 14 bases separating them. This CDR3 contains 13 residues. The germline V gene has CDR1 DFQATT and CDR2 SNEGSKA (reference sequence).

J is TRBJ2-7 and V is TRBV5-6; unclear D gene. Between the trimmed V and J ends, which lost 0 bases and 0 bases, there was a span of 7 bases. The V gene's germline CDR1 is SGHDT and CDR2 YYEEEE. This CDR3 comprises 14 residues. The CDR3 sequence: CASSLGVSSYEQYF. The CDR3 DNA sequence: TGTGCCAGCAGCTTGGGAGTCAGCTCCTACGAGCAGTACTTC.

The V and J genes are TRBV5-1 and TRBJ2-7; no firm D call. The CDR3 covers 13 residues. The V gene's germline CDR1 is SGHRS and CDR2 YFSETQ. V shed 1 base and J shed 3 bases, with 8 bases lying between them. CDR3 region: CASSLRPIYEQYF. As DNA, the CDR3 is TGCGCCAGCAGCTTGCGGCCGATCTACGAGCAGTACTTC.

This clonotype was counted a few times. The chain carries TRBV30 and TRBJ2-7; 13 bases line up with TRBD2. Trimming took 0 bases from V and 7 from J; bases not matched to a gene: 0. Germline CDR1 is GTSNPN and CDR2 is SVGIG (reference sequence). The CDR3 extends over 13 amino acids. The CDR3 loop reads CAWSVTSGREQYF. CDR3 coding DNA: TGTGCCTGGAGTGTGACTAGCGGGAGGGAGCAGTACTTC.

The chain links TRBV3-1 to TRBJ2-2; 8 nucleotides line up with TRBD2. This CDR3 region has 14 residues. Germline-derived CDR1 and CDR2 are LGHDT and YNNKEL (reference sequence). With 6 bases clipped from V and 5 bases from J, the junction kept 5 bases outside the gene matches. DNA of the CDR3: TGTGCCAGCAGATCTAGCGGGTCTACCGGGGAGCTGTTTTTT. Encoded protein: CASRSSGSTGELFF.

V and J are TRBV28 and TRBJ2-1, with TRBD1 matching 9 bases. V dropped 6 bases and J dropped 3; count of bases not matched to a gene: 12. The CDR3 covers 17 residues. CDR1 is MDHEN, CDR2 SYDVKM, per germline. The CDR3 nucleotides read TGTGCCAGCAGCCGACCCCGTCGGACAGGGGTCTACAATGAGCAGTTCTTC. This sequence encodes CASSRPRRTGVYNEQFF.

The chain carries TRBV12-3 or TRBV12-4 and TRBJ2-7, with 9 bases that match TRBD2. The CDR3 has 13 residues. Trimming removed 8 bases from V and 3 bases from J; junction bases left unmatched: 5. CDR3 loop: CASRSGSLYEQYF. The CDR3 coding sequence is TGTGCCAGCCGTAGCGGGAGCCTCTACGAGCAGTACTTC.

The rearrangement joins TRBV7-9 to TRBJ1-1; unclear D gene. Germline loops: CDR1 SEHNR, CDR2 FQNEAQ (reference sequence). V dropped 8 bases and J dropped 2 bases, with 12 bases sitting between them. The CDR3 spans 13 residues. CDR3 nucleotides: TGTGCCAGCCGAATGACGGCAAACACTGAAGCTTTCTTT. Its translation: CASRMTANTEAFF.

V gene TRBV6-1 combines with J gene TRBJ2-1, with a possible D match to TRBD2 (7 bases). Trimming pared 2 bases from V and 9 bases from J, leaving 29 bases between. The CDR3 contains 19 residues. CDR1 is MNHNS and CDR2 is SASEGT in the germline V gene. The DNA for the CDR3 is TGTGCCAGCAGTGAATGGGGCAGGGCTAAGCCGGGAGGAGGGGGTGAGCAGTTCTTC. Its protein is CASSEWGRAKPGGGGEQFF.

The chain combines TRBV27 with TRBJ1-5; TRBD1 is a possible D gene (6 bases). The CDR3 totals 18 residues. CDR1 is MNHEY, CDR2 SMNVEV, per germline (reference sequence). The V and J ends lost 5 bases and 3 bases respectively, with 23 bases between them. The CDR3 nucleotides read TGTGCCAGCAGTCCATATGGGGGGGGCGGGTTTCCCAATCAGCCCCAGCATTTT. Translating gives CASSPYGGGGFPNQPQHF.

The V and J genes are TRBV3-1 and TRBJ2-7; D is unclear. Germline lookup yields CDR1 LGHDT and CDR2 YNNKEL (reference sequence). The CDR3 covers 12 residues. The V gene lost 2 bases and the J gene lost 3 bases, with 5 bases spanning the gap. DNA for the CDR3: TGTGCCAGCAGCCAATTTAGCTACGAGCAGTACTTC. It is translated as CASSQFSYEQYF.

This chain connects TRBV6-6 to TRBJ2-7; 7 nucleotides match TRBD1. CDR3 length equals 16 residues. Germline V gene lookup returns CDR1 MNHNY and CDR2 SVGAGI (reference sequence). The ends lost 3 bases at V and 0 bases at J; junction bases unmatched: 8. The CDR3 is CASSYDHRDSSYEQYF. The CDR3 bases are TGTGCCAGCAGTTATGACCACAGGGACAGCTCCTACGAGCAGTACTTC.